This record covers a single T cell receptor (beta chain). This entry belongs to a study of blood T cell repertoires in COVID-19. Study in general: Nucleic acid was either cDNA or gDNA, and it came from T cells, B-cell-depleted T cells, or PBMCs.

CDR3 length: 15 residues. Germline values: CDR1 LGHNA, CDR2 YNFKEQ. V dropped 1 base and J dropped 7 bases, with 13 bases sitting between them. Assay: immunoSEQ multiplex PCR; the TCRdb copy retains only in-frame clones and omits some. The sample records under 20,000 clones, 78% being singletons. The sample taken for sequencing was peripheral blood. The rearrangement joins TRBV4-2 to TRBJ1-4; possibly TRBD1 for D (6 bases). This receptor was obtained from a man aged 55 to 70 with active or convalescent COVID-19. DNA for the CDR3: TGTGCCAGCAGCCAAGTACAACAGGGCGTTGAAAAACTGTTTTTT. Translated: CASSQVQQGVEKLFF.